A selection of T cell receptor beta chains follows, all from one sample in a study of shared clonotypes between healthy human individuals. Profiled with immunoSEQ multiplex PCR; TCRdb holds only in-frame clones, not every one. The sample contains about 490,000 clones, around 80% of which appear only once. Input material: PBMCs. Receptors originate from a woman between 40 and 50 years old in good health. Some clones in this sample may be carry-over from other donors' samples. Both conserved end residues are part of each CDR3. Each record gives: D gene, V gene, clone size, J gene, CDR3 protein, CDR3 DNA. D genes are given only for firm matches. Only some rows state a clone size, as once, few, many or a class for expanded clones.

d_call: -; v_call: TRBV20-1; clone_size: -; j_call: TRBJ1-2; cdr3_aa: CSARQEYGYTF; cdr3_nt: TGCAGTGCTAGACAGGAATATGGCTACACCTTC
d_call: TRBD1; v_call: TRBV7-9; clone_size: -; j_call: TRBJ1-2; cdr3_aa: CASSLDRGSYGYTF; cdr3_nt: TGTGCCAGCAGCTTAGACAGGGGGAGCTATGGCTACACCTTC
d_call: -; v_call: TRBV19; clone_size: -; j_call: TRBJ2-6; cdr3_aa: CASTQGNVLTF; cdr3_nt: TGTGCCAGTACCCAGGGGAACGTCCTGACTTTC
d_call: -; v_call: TRBV7-9; clone_size: -; j_call: TRBJ2-5; cdr3_aa: CASSQLPLPETQYF; cdr3_nt: TGTGCCAGCAGCCAACTACCACTACCGGAGACCCAGTACTTC
d_call: -; v_call: TRBV5-6; clone_size: -; j_call: TRBJ2-1; cdr3_aa: CASSLSARPGGEQFF; cdr3_nt: TGTGCCAGCAGCTTGTCGGCTAGGCCTGGCGGGGAGCAGTTCTTC
d_call: -; v_call: TRBV7-2; clone_size: -; j_call: TRBJ2-7; cdr3_aa: CASSLVVAYEQYF; cdr3_nt: TGTGCCAGCAGCTTAGTTGTAGCCTACGAGCAGTACTTC
d_call: TRBD2; v_call: TRBV11-2; clone_size: -; j_call: TRBJ2-6; cdr3_aa: CASSFTGGSGANVLTF; cdr3_nt: TGTGCCAGCAGCTTCACGGGGGGCTCTGGGGCCAACGTCCTGACTTTC
d_call: -; v_call: TRBV9; clone_size: -; j_call: TRBJ2-7; cdr3_aa: CASSSESPGRTYEQYF; cdr3_nt: TGTGCCAGCAGCTCCGAATCGCCAGGGAGGACCTACGAGCAGTACTTC
d_call: TRBD2; v_call: TRBV11-2; clone_size: once; j_call: TRBJ2-1; cdr3_aa: CASSSLSGSTYNEQFF; cdr3_nt: TGTGCCAGCAGCTCCCTTAGCGGGAGTACGTACAATGAGCAGTTCTTC
d_call: TRBD2; v_call: TRBV19; clone_size: few; j_call: TRBJ2-1; cdr3_aa: CASSIVGTSKVF; cdr3_nt: TGTGCCAGTAGTATAGTCGGGACTAGTAAGGTCTTC
d_call: TRBD2; v_call: TRBV11-2; clone_size: -; j_call: TRBJ2-7; cdr3_aa: CASSLGGGDEQYF; cdr3_nt: TGTGCCAGCAGCTTAGGGGGAGGGGACGAGCAGTACTTC
d_call: -; v_call: TRBV6-5; clone_size: few; j_call: TRBJ2-5; cdr3_aa: CASRWGWQETQYF; cdr3_nt: TGTGCCAGCAGGTGGGGGTGGCAAGAGACCCAGTACTTC
d_call: TRBD2; v_call: TRBV29-1; clone_size: -; j_call: TRBJ2-7; cdr3_aa: CSVRLGTSDEQYF; cdr3_nt: TGCAGCGTTCGCCTTGGGACTAGCGACGAGCAGTACTTC
d_call: -; v_call: TRBV10-1; clone_size: -; j_call: TRBJ2-5; cdr3_aa: CASSVSDRYGETQYF; cdr3_nt: TGCGCCAGCAGCGTTTCTGACAGGTACGGTGAGACCCAGTACTTC
d_call: -; v_call: TRBV4-1; clone_size: -; j_call: TRBJ1-4; cdr3_aa: CASSQDWGGSGEKLFF; cdr3_nt: TGCGCCAGCAGCCAAGATTGGGGAGGGAGTGGAGAAAAACTGTTTTTT
d_call: -; v_call: TRBV2; clone_size: -; j_call: TRBJ2-7; cdr3_aa: CASGTGGEQYF; cdr3_nt: TGTGCCAGCGGAACGGGCGGAGAGCAGTACTTC
d_call: -; v_call: TRBV28; clone_size: -; j_call: TRBJ2-5; cdr3_aa: CASSLVGRGGGETQYF; cdr3_nt: TGTGCCAGCAGTTTGGTTGGCAGGGGTGGTGGGGAGACCCAGTACTTC
d_call: TRBD2; v_call: TRBV4-3; clone_size: -; j_call: TRBJ2-2; cdr3_aa: CASSPRTHSGSRDTGELFF; cdr3_nt: TGCGCCAGCAGCCCCCGGACCCATAGCGGGAGTCGTGACACCGGGGAGCTGTTTTTT
d_call: TRBD1; v_call: TRBV4-1; clone_size: -; j_call: TRBJ1-4; cdr3_aa: CASSQVGTGTEKLFF; cdr3_nt: TGCGCCAGCAGCCAAGTTGGGACAGGGACTGAAAAACTGTTTTTT
d_call: TRBD2; v_call: TRBV5-6; clone_size: -; j_call: TRBJ2-3; cdr3_aa: CASSLGVAGVADTQYF; cdr3_nt: TGTGCCAGCAGCTTGGGAGTAGCGGGAGTTGCAGATACGCAGTATTTT
d_call: TRBD2; v_call: TRBV11-1; clone_size: many; j_call: TRBJ2-5; cdr3_aa: CASSPRDGGETQYF; cdr3_nt: TGTGCCAGCAGCCCGAGGGACGGGGGGGAGACCCAGTACTTC
d_call: -; v_call: TRBV19; clone_size: -; j_call: TRBJ1-5; cdr3_aa: CASSSTGGDSNQPQHF; cdr3_nt: TGTGCCAGTAGTAGCACGGGGGGCGATTCCAATCAGCCCCAGCATTTT
d_call: -; v_call: TRBV27; clone_size: once; j_call: TRBJ2-1; cdr3_aa: CASSFLSGPLSYNEQFF; cdr3_nt: TGTGCCAGCAGTTTTCTCAGCGGGCCTCTCTCCTACAATGAGCAGTTCTTC
d_call: TRBD1; v_call: TRBV2; clone_size: -; j_call: TRBJ1-1; cdr3_aa: CASSPPGQGAWGTEAFF; cdr3_nt: TGTGCCAGCAGTCCTCCGGGACAGGGGGCGTGGGGCACTGAAGCTTTCTTT
d_call: -; v_call: TRBV5-1; clone_size: -; j_call: TRBJ2-2; cdr3_aa: CASSLEPDTGELFF; cdr3_nt: TGCGCCAGCAGCTTGGAGCCGGACACCGGGGAGCTGTTTTTT
d_call: -; v_call: TRBV19; clone_size: -; j_call: TRBJ1-2; cdr3_aa: CASTSALYGYTF; cdr3_nt: TGTGCCAGTACCTCTGCTCTCTATGGCTACACCTTC
d_call: -; v_call: TRBV5-1; clone_size: -; j_call: TRBJ2-1; cdr3_aa: CASSLGGHEQFF; cdr3_nt: TGCGCCAGCAGCTTGGGCGGACATGAGCAGTTCTTC
d_call: TRBD2; v_call: TRBV10-2; clone_size: -; j_call: TRBJ2-5; cdr3_aa: CASSGAGAGQETQYF; cdr3_nt: TGCGCCAGCAGTGGGGCGGGAGCGGGTCAAGAGACCCAGTACTTC
d_call: -; v_call: TRBV2; clone_size: -; j_call: TRBJ2-3; cdr3_aa: CASSEVSASAYF; cdr3_nt: TGTGCCAGCAGTGAAGTTAGCGCCAGTGCGTATTTT
d_call: -; v_call: TRBV4-2; clone_size: once; j_call: TRBJ2-7; cdr3_aa: CASSQEGDVSVKQYF; cdr3_nt: TGTGCCAGCAGCCAAGAAGGCGATGTCTCAGTCAAGCAGTACTTC
d_call: TRBD1; v_call: TRBV7-9; clone_size: -; j_call: TRBJ1-1; cdr3_aa: CASRFFRGRDTEAFF; cdr3_nt: TGTGCCAGCAGATTTTTTAGGGGGCGGGACACTGAAGCTTTCTTT
d_call: -; v_call: TRBV2; clone_size: -; j_call: TRBJ1-1; cdr3_aa: CASSPGRMNTEAFF; cdr3_nt: TGTGCCAGCAGCCCGGGACGGATGAACACTGAAGCTTTCTTT
d_call: TRBD2; v_call: TRBV6-1; clone_size: many; j_call: TRBJ2-7; cdr3_aa: CASSEAAGTNREQYF; cdr3_nt: TGTGCCAGCAGTGAAGCAGCCGGGACTAATAGGGAGCAGTACTTC
d_call: TRBD2; v_call: TRBV11-2; clone_size: -; j_call: TRBJ2-7; cdr3_aa: CASRATSGRARGEQYF; cdr3_nt: TGTGCCAGCAGGGCTACAAGCGGGAGGGCCCGCGGCGAGCAGTACTTC
d_call: TRBD2; v_call: TRBV5-4; clone_size: -; j_call: TRBJ2-7; cdr3_aa: CASSFSGSNEQYF; cdr3_nt: TGTGCCAGCAGCTTTAGCGGGAGTAACGAGCAGTACTTC
d_call: -; v_call: TRBV15; clone_size: -; j_call: TRBJ2-1; cdr3_aa: CATSRERSSRYNEQFF; cdr3_nt: TGTGCCACCAGCAGAGAACGGAGTTCCCGGTACAATGAGCAGTTCTTC
d_call: TRBD2; v_call: TRBV6-6; clone_size: -; j_call: TRBJ2-3; cdr3_aa: CASNGGLASGTQYF; cdr3_nt: TGTGCCAGCAACGGGGGGTTGGCGTCAGGTACGCAGTATTTT
d_call: -; v_call: TRBV28; clone_size: -; j_call: TRBJ2-2; cdr3_aa: CASSNRLTGELFF; cdr3_nt: TGTGCCAGCAGTAATCGTTTGACCGGGGAGCTGTTTTTT
d_call: TRBD1; v_call: TRBV18; clone_size: -; j_call: TRBJ1-1; cdr3_aa: CASSPTGGGTEAFF; cdr3_nt: TGTGCCAGCTCCCCCACAGGGGGAGGTACTGAAGCTTTCTTT
d_call: -; v_call: TRBV5-1; clone_size: -; j_call: TRBJ2-3; cdr3_aa: CASSLAGGDTQYF; cdr3_nt: TGCGCCAGCAGCTTGGCCGGCGGTGATACGCAGTATTTT
d_call: -; v_call: TRBV7-8; clone_size: -; j_call: TRBJ2-5; cdr3_aa: CASSLAFREQETQYF; cdr3_nt: TGTGCCAGCAGCTTAGCGTTCAGGGAACAAGAGACCCAGTACTTC
d_call: -; v_call: TRBV28; clone_size: -; j_call: TRBJ1-2; cdr3_aa: CASSQDGIIYGYTF; cdr3_nt: TGTGCCAGCAGCCAGGACGGAATCATCTATGGCTACACCTTC
d_call: TRBD2; v_call: TRBV30; clone_size: -; j_call: TRBJ2-7; cdr3_aa: CAWSRGLAGGPSSYEQYF; cdr3_nt: TGTGCCTGGAGCCGCGGACTAGCGGGAGGCCCAAGCTCCTACGAGCAGTACTTC
d_call: -; v_call: TRBV7-2; clone_size: -; j_call: TRBJ2-5; cdr3_aa: CASSLGAGAQETQYF; cdr3_nt: TGTGCCAGCAGCTTAGGAGCAGGGGCCCAAGAGACCCAGTACTTC
d_call: -; v_call: TRBV7-9; clone_size: few; j_call: TRBJ1-1; cdr3_aa: CASSFQNTEAFF; cdr3_nt: TGTGCCAGCAGCTTCCAGAACACTGAAGCTTTCTTT
d_call: -; v_call: TRBV5-1; clone_size: -; j_call: TRBJ2-5; cdr3_aa: CASSPNGSPGETQYF; cdr3_nt: TGCGCCAGCAGTCCAAACGGCAGCCCCGGGGAGACCCAGTACTTC
d_call: TRBD1; v_call: TRBV7-9; clone_size: -; j_call: TRBJ2-1; cdr3_aa: CASSSWTGHYNEQFF; cdr3_nt: TGTGCCAGCAGCTCTTGGACAGGACACTACAATGAGCAGTTCTTC
d_call: -; v_call: TRBV23-1; clone_size: -; j_call: TRBJ2-5; cdr3_aa: CASSQWVGGQETQYF; cdr3_nt: TGCGCCAGCAGTCAATGGGTTGGAGGCCAAGAGACCCAGTACTTC